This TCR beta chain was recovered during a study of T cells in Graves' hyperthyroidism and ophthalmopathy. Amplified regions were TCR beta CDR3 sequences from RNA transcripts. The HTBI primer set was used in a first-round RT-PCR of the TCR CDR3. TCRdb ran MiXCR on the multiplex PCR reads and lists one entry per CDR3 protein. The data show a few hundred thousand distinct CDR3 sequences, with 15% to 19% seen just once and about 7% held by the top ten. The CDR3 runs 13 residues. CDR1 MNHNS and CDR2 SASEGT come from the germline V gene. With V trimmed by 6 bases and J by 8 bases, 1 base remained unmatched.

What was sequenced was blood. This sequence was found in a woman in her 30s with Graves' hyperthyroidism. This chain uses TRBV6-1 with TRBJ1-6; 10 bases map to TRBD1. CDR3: CASRDRGHSPLHF. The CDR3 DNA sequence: TGTGCCAGCAGAGACAGGGGGCATTCACCCCTCCACTTT.